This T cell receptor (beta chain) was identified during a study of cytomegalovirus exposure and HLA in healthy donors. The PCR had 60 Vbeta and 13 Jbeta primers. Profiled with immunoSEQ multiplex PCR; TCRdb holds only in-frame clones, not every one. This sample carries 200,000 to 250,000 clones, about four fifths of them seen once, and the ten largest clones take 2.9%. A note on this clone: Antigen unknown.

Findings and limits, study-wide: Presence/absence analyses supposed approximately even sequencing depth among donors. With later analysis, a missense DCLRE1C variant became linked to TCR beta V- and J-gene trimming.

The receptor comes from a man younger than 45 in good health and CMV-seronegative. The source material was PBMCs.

CDR3: CASSRQADTGELFF. CDR3 DNA sequence: TGTGCCAGCTCCCGACAGGCTGACACCGGGGAGCTGTTTTTT. The rearrangement uses TRBV18 and TRBJ2-2; tentative D call: TRBD1 (6 bases). The CDR3 is 14 residues long. Deletions cut 6 bases from V and 3 bases from J, with 11 bases between. Germline lookup yields CDR1 KGHSH and CDR2 LQKENI.